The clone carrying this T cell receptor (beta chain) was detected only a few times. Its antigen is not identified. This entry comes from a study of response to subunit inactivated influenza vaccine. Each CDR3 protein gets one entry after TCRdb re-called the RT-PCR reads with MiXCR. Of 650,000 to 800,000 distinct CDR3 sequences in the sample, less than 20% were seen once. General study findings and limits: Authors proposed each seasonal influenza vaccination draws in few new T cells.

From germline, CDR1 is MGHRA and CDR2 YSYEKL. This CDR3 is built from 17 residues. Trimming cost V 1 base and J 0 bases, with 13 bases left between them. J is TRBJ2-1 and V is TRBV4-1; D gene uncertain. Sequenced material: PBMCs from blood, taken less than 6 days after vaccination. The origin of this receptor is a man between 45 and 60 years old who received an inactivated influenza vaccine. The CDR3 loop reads CASSQVILVSSYNEQFF. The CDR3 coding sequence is TGCGCCAGCAGCCAAGTAATCTTGGTAAGCTCCTACAATGAGCAGTTCTTC.